This paragraph covers one T cell receptor (beta chain) sequence. Its antigen remains unknown. The sample is drawn from a study of T cell responses to AZD1222 COVID-19 vaccine. The CDR3 runs 14 residues. V lost 2 bases, J lost 0 bases, and 7 bases lay in between. Germline CDR1 is MNHEY and CDR2 is SVGAGI. Some clones are missing from TCRdb's copy, which holds only in-frame ones; the method was immunoSEQ multiplex PCR. The top ten clones hold around 25% of a sample with under 70,000 clones, around 79% of them seen once. Study conclusions and caveats: Females outnumbered males among donors, who were mostly white British; clonal diversity was possibly underestimated. After the peak T cell response, and only then, were repertoires sampled. Spike-specific TCR breadth rose after two AZD1222 doses, and depth rose as well.

The input for sequencing was peripheral blood, taken on day 0 of MenACWY control vaccination. This sequence originates from an adult in good health. The chain couples TRBV6-5 to TRBJ1-1; no definite D call. The CDR3 sequence: CASSYQGMNTEAFF. The CDR3 DNA follows: TGTGCCAGCAGTTACCAAGGGATGAACACTGAAGCTTTCTTT.